These 18 T cell receptor beta chains share one sample of origin, sequenced in a study of T cell repertoires in aging, cancer and after chemotherapy. TCR beta rearrangements were amplified from peripheral blood genomic DNA. Multiplex touch-down PCR with TRB-A/B primers amplified rearranged V-D-J TRB sequences. TCRdb re-called the multiplex PCR reads through MiXCR, storing one row per CDR3 protein. The data show approximately 400 distinct CDR3 sequences, with around 36% seen just once and 73% held by the top ten. Sequencing was performed on blood. The receptors shown here come from a human donor with a blood cancer.

This clonotype is labeled as medium-sized. The rearrangement links TRBV11-2 to TRBJ2-3; no clear D gene. Per germline, CDR1 SGHAT and CDR2 FQNNGV. This CDR3 comprises 16 residues. The V and J ends lost 1 base and 6 bases respectively, with 17 bases between them. CDR3 in amino acids: CASSLASAPSTDTQYF. The CDR3 DNA follows: TGTGCCAGCAGCTTAGCGTCTGCCCCTAGTACCGATACGCAGTATTTT.

This clonotype was found once. The rearrangement joins TRBV24-1 to TRBJ2-3; D is possibly TRBD2 (6 bases). Between the trimmed V and J ends, which lost 5 bases and 6 bases, there was a span of 14 bases. Germline CDR1 is KGHDR and CDR2 is SFDVKD. The CDR3 sequence is 14 residues long. The CDR3 bases are TGTGCCACCAGTGGGGACTTCGAGGAGGATACGCAGTATTTT. This codes for CATSGDFEEDTQYF.

Judged by abundance, this clonotype is large. This chain joins TRBV6-2 or TRBV6-3 and TRBJ1-2, with D possibly matching TRBD1 (6 bases). This CDR3 has 14 residues. V was cut by 2 bases and J by 4 bases, with 11 bases left in between. Germline assignment: CDR1 MNHEY and CDR2 SVGEGT. CDR3 nucleotides: TGTGCCAGCAGTTACGCGGGGGGCGTCTATGGCTACACCTTC. Its translation: CASSYAGGVYGYTF.

Sample share makes this clonotype hyperexpanded. The chain employs TRBV19 and TRBJ2-1, with 10 nucleotides matching TRBD2. The CDR3 is 15 amino acids. The ends lost 6 bases at V and 6 bases at J; junction bases unmatched: 8. The germline CDR1 and CDR2 sequences are LNHDA and SQIVND (reference sequence). This chain's CDR3 is CASSLVAGGLNEQFF. As DNA, the CDR3 is TGTGCCAGTAGCTTAGTAGCGGGAGGACTCAATGAGCAGTTCTTC.

The chain carries TRBV11-1 and TRBJ2-2; D is uncertain. The CDR3 totals 12 residues. Germline V CDR1 and CDR2: SGHAT, FQDESV (reference sequence). Between the trimmed V and J ends, which lost 4 bases and 6 bases, there was a span of 6 bases. The CDR3 DNA follows: TGTGCCAGCAGCTCCTTCCCCGGGGAGCTGTTTTTT. It translates to CASSSFPGELFF.

This clonotype appeared once. The junction departs from germline at one end; a sequencing error may be responsible. J is TRBJ2-7 and V is TRBV6-5, with D unresolved. Germline assignment: CDR1 MNHEY and CDR2 SVGAGI. There are 9 residues in the CDR3. The chain's CDR3 is CASGYEQYF. CDR3 nucleotide sequence: TGTGCCAGCGGTTACGAGCAGTACTTC.

This clonotype is hyperexpanded by share. The chain uses TRBV6-5 and TRBJ2-7; 7 bases are a match to TRBD2. Germline loops: CDR1 MNHEY, CDR2 SVGAGI. V lost 2 bases, J lost 3 bases, and 4 bases stayed unmatched. The CDR3 totals 14 residues. The CDR3 sequence: CASSYGGGGYEQYF. The CDR3 coding sequence is TGTGCCAGCAGTTACGGTGGCGGGGGCTACGAGCAGTACTTC.

This clonotype was counted only a few times. V is TRBV14 and J is TRBJ1-1; possibly TRBD1 for D (5 bases). Germline V CDR1 and CDR2: SGHDN, FVKESK. Trimming left V 6 bases short and J 10 bases short, with 15 bases between. There are 12 residues in the CDR3. The CDR3 loop is CASSQTRTTAFF. CDR3 bases: TGTGCCAGCAGTCAAACACGGACAACAGCTTTCTTT.

In its sample, this clonotype ranks as large. The chain uses TRBV27 and TRBJ2-5; 8 nucleotides match TRBD1. Germline-derived CDR1 and CDR2 are MNHEY and SMNVEV (reference sequence). The CDR3 covers 16 residues. V lost 5 bases to trimming and J lost 4 bases; unmatched junction nucleotides: 12. CDR3 region: CASSPNQGARGETQYF. The CDR3 DNA reads TGTGCCAGCAGTCCCAACCAGGGGGCGCGGGGAGAGACCCAGTACTTC.

The chain has TRBV7-2 and TRBJ2-1; 7 bases are a match to TRBD1. V lost 7 bases and J lost 6; bases outside the gene matches: 12. The CDR3 length is 15 residues. Germline-derived CDR1 and CDR2 are SGHTA and FQGNSA. The CDR3 protein is CASTVDREVINEQFF. The CDR3 nucleotides are TGTGCCAGCACCGTTGACAGGGAAGTAATCAATGAGCAGTTCTTC.

This clonotype is large in the sample. The rearrangement links TRBV6-5 to TRBJ2-2; the D gene is possibly TRBD1 (6 bases). Trimming removed 4 bases at V and 7 bases at J, with 19 bases between. This CDR3 comprises 16 residues. Per germline, CDR1 MNHEY and CDR2 SVGAGI. CDR3 sequence: CASSFYPAGAGGELFF. Here the CDR3 DNA reads TGTGCCAGCAGTTTTTACCCAGCAGGGGCCGGCGGGGAGCTGTTTTTT.

The CDR3 loop is CASSVGGRVAGGLNEQFF. The DNA of the CDR3 is TGTGCCAGCAGCGTAGGGGGAAGGGTAGCGGGAGGACTCAATGAGCAGTTCTTC. The V and J genes are TRBV9 and TRBJ2-1; 10 bases fit TRBD2. The CDR3 totals 18 residues. Germline V gene sequence: CDR1 SGDLS, CDR2 YYNGEE. The J segment lost 6 bases and the V segment lost 0 bases, leaving 12 bases of the junction unmatched. The full variable domain, rest sourced from reference TRBV9 and TRBJ2-1, is DSGVTQTPKHLITATGQRVTLRCSPRSGDLSVYWYQQSLDQGLQFLIQYYNGEERAKGNILERFSAQQFPDLHSELNLSSLELGDSALYFCASSVGGRVAGGLNEQFFGPGTRLTVL.

This clonotype is categorized as large. The rearrangement joins TRBV30 to TRBJ1-4; TRBD1 agrees at 8 bases. Per germline, CDR1 GTSNPN and CDR2 SVGIG (reference sequence). Trimming at V came to 1 base and at J to 3 bases, leaving 7 bases not matched to a gene. The CDR3 extends over 16 amino acids. The DNA for the CDR3 is TGTGCCTGGAGTGGAGGACAGGGATTAGCTAATGAAAAACTGTTTTTT. Amino acid sequence: CAWSGGQGLANEKLFF.

The chain carries TRBV19 and TRBJ2-3; no firm D call. V was shortened by 9 bases and J by 4 bases, with 5 bases between the two germline ends. This CDR3 region has 10 residues. From germline, CDR1 is LNHDA and CDR2 SQIVND (reference sequence). CDR3 sequence reads: CASESDTQYF. DNA for the CDR3: TGTGCCAGCGAGTCAGATACGCAGTATTTT.

Worth noting for this clonotype: No conserved phenylalanine or tryptophan is present at the end of the CDR3, so a read error is the likely explanation. It is unclear where the CDR3 begins or ends on the DNA, so no DNA is shown, and the CDR3 is as TCRdb lists it. The chain couples TRBV6-5 to TRBJ2-6. The CDR3 has 8 amino acids, counting both end residues. Germline CDR1 MNHEY, CDR2 SVGAGI. CDR3 loop: CASSFYPA.

The rearrangement links TRBV7-6 to TRBJ2-3; D is uncertain. V was clipped by 1 base and J by 6 bases, with 14 bases between them. Germline assignment: CDR1 SGHVS and CDR2 FNYEAQ. CDR3 length: 15 amino acids. This CDR3 is CASSLVNPPGDTQYF. CDR3 sequence (DNA): TGTGCCAGCAGCTTAGTAAACCCCCCCGGGGATACGCAGTATTTT.

The V gene is TRBV11-3, the J gene TRBJ2-1, with 8 bases fitting TRBD2. Germline lookup yields CDR1 SGHNT and CDR2 YENEEA. The CDR3 spans 15 residues. The V segment lost 2 bases and the J segment 4 bases; nucleotides outside the gene matches: 4. CDR3 coding DNA: TGTGCCAGCAGCTTAACTAGCGGAAGATACAATGAGCAGTTCTTC. Amino acids: CASSLTSGRYNEQFF.

The genes are TRBV19 and TRBJ2-3; D remains unclear. Trimming took 3 bases from V and 4 from J, leaving 11 bases between them. The length of the CDR3 is 14 residues. Germline V CDR1 and CDR2: LNHDA, SQIVND (reference sequence). The CDR3: CASSISLVADTQYF. The DNA for the CDR3 is TGTGCCAGTAGTATTTCGCTAGTTGCAGATACGCAGTATTTT.